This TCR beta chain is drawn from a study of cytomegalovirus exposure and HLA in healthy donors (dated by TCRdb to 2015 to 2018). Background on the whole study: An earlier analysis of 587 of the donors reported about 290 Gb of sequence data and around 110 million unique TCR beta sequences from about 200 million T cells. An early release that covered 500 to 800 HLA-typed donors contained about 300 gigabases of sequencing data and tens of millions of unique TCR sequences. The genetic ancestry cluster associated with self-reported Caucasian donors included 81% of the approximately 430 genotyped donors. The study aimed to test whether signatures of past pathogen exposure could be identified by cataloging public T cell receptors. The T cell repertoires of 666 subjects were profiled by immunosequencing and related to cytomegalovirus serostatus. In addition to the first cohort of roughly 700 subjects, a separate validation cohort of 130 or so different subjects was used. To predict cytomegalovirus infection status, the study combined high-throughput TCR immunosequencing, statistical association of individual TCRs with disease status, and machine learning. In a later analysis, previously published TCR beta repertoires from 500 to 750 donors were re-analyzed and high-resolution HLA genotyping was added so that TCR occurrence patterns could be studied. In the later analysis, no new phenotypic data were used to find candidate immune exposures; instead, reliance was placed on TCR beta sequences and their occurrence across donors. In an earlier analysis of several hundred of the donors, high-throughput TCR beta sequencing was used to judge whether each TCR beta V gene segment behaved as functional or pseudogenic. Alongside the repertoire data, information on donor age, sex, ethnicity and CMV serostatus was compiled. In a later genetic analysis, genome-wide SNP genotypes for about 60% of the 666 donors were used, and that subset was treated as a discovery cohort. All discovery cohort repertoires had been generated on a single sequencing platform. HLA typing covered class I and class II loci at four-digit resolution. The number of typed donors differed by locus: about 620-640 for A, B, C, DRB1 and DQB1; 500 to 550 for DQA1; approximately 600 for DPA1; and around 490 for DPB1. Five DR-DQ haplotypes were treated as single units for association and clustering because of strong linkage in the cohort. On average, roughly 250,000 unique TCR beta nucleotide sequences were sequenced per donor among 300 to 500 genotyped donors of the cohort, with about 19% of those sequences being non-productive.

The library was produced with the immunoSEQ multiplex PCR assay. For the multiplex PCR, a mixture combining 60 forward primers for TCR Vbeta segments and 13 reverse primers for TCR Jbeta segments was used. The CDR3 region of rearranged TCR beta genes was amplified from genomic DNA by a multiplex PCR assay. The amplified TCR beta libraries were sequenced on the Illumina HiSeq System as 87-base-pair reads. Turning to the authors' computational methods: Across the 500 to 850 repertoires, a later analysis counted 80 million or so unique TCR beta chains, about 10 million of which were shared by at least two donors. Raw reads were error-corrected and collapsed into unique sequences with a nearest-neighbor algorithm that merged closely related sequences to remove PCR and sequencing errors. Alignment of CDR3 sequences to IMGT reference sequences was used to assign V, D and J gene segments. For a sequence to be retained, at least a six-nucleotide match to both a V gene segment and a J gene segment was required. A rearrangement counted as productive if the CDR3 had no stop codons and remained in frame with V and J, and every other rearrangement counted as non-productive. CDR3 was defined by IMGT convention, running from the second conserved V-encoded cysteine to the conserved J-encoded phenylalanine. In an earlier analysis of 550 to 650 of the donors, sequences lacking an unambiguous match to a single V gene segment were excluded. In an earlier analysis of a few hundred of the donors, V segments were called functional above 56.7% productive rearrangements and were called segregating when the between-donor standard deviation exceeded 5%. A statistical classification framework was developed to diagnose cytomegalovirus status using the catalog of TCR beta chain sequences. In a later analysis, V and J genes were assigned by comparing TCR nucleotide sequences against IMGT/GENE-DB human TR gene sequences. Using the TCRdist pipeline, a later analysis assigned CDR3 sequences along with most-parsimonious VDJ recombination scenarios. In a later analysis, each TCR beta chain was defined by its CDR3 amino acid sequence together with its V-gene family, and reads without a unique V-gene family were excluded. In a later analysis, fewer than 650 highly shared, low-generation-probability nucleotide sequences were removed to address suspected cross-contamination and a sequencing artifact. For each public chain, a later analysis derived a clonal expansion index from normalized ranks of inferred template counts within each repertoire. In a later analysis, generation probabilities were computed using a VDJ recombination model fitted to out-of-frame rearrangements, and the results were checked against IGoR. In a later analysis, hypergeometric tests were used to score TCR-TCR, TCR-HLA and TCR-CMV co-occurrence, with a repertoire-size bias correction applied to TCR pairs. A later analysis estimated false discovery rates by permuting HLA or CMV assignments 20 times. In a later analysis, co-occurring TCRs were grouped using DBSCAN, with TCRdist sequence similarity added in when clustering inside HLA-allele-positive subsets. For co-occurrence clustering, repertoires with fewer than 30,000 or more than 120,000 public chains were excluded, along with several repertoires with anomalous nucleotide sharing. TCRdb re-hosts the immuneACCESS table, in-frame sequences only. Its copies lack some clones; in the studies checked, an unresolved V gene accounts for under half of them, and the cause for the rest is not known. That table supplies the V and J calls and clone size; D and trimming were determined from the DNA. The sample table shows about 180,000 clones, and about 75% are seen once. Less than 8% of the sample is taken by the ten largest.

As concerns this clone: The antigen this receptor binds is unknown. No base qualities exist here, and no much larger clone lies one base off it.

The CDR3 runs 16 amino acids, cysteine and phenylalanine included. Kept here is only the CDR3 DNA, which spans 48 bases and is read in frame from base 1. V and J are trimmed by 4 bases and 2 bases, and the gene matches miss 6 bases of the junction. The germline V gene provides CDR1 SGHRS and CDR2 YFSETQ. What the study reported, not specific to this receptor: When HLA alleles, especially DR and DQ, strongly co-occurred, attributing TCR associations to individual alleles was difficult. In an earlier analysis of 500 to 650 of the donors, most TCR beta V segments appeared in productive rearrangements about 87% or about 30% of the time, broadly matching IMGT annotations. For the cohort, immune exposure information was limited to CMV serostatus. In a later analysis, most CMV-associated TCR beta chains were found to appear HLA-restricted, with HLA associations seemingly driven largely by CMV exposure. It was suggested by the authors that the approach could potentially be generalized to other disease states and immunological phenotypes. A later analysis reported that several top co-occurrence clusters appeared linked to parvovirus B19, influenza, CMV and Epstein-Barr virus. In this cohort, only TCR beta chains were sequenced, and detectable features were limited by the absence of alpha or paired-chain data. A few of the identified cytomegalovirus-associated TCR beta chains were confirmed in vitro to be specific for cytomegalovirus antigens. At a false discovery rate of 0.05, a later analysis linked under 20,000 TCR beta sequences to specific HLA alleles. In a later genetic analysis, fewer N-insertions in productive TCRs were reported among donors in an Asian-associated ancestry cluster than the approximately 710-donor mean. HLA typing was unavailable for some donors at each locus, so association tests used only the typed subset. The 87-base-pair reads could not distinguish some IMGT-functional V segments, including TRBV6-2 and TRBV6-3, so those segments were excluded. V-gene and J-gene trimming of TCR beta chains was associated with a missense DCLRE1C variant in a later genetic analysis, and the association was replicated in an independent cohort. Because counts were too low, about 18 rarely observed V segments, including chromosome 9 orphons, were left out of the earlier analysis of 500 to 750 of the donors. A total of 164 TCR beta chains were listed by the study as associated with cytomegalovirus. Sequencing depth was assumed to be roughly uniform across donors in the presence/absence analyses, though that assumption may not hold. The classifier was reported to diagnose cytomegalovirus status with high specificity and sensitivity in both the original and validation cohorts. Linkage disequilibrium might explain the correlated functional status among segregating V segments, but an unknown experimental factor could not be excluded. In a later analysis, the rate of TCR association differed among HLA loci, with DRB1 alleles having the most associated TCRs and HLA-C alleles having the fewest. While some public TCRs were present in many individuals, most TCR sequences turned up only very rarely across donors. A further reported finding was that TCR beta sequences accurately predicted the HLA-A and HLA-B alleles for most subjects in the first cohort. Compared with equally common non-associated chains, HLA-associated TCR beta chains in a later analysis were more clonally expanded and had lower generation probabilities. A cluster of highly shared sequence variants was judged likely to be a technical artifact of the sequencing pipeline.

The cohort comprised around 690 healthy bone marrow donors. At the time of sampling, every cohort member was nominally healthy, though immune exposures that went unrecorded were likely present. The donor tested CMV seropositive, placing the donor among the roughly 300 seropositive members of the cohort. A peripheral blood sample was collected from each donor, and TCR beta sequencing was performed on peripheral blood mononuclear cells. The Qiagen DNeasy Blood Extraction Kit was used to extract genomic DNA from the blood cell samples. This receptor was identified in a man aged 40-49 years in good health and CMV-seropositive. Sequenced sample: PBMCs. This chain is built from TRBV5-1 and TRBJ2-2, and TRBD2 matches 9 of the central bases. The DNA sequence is TGCGCCAGCAGCACCGGGACTAGCACCAACACCGGGGAGCTGTTTTTT. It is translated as CASSTGTSTNTGELFF.